The 15 T cell receptor beta chains given below trace back to one sample, sequenced in a study of control samples from healthy donors and cancer patients. Repertoires were generated with immunoSEQ multiplex PCR, while TCRdb's copy carries only in-frame clones and drops some. The data show about 180,000 clones, nearly 90% seen once. Sequencing was done on a sample of blood. The source of these receptors is a woman between 45 and 60 years old in good health.

V gene TRBV5-4 combines with J gene TRBJ2-1; 9 bases fit TRBD1. Germline V gene lookup returns CDR1 SGHNT and CDR2 YYREEE (reference sequence). The CDR3 runs 14 residues. V shed 5 bases and J 2 bases; nucleotides not matched to a gene: 2. CDR3: CASRGQGPYNEQFF. CDR3 DNA: TGTGCCAGCAGGGGACAGGGCCCCTACAATGAGCAGTTCTTC.

The J gene is TRBJ2-7, the V gene TRBV7-2; D ambiguous. The CDR3 length is 12 residues. V lost 3 bases to trimming and J lost 3 bases, with 6 bases between them. Looked up from germline, CDR1 is SGHTA and CDR2 is FQGNSA. CDR3 residues: CASSFSRYEQYF. CDR3 in DNA: TGTGCCAGCAGCTTCTCCCGCTACGAGCAGTACTTC.

The chain combines TRBV11-2 with TRBJ1-4, with no clear D. V was clipped by 5 bases and J by 6 bases, with 10 bases between them. The CDR3 spans 13 residues. CDR1 and CDR2 (germline): SGHAT, FQNNGV. CDR3 nucleotides: TGTGCCAGCAGCCTCTCCCCAGATGAAAAACTGTTTTTT. It specifies CASSLSPDEKLFF.

The chain links TRBV12-3 or TRBV12-4 to TRBJ2-7; D is unresolved. V shed 2 bases and J shed 7 bases, with 12 bases lying between them. The CDR3 length is 13 residues. The CDR3 DNA is TGTGCCAGCAGTTTATTGAGCCTCGGGGAGCAGTACTTC. Residues: CASSLLSLGEQYF.

The chain combines TRBV7-9 with TRBJ1-2; no firm D call. V lost 4 bases and J 4 bases, leaving 16 bases between the germline ends. Germline V gene lookup returns CDR1 SEHNR and CDR2 FQNEAQ (reference sequence). The CDR3 extends over 15 amino acids. CDR3 bases: TGTGCCAGCAGCTATACCGTGGGCAGCTTCTATGGCTACACCTTC. Residues: CASSYTVGSFYGYTF. The whole variable domain, filled in from reference TRBV7-9 and TRBJ1-2, reads DTGVSQNPRHKITKRGQNVTFRCDPISEHNRLYWYRQTLGQGPEFLTYFQNEAQLEKSRLLSDRFSAERPKGSFSTLEIQRTEQGDSAMYLCASSYTVGSFYGYTFGSGTRLTVV.

This clone was detected only a few times. The chain is built from TRBV7-9 and TRBJ1-6; tentative D call: TRBD1 (6 bases). In germline, CDR1 is SEHNR, CDR2 FQNEAQ (reference sequence). V lost 1 base, J lost 9 bases, and 7 bases lay in between. The CDR3 length is 13 residues. CDR3 loop: CASSLGTVSPLHF. The CDR3 nucleotides are TGTGCCAGCAGCTTAGGGACAGTTTCACCCCTCCACTTT.

V and J are TRBV4-1 and TRBJ2-1; D call uncertain. Germline V gives CDR1 MGHRA, CDR2 YSYEKL. This CDR3 has 14 residues. With 1 base removed from V and 6 bases from J, the gap between germline ends came to 10 bases. The CDR3 coding sequence is TGCGCCAGCAGCCAAGCCGAGTATTTCAATGAGCAGTTCTTC. It translates to CASSQAEYFNEQFF.

This clone was seen a single time. This sequence joins TRBV5-1 and TRBJ2-5; D possibly corresponds to TRBD1 (6 bases). The CDR3 sequence is 12 residues long. The V end lost 2 bases, the J end lost 4 bases, and 6 bases lay between the germline ends. Germline assignment: CDR1 SGHRS and CDR2 YFSETQ. The CDR3: CASSFRGETQYF. In DNA, the CDR3 is TGCGCCAGCAGCTTCAGGGGAGAGACCCAGTACTTC. Full variable domain (missing parts from reference TRBV5-1 and TRBJ2-5): KAGVTQTPRYLIKTRGQQVTLSCSPISGHRSVSWYQQTPGQGLQFLFEYFSETQRNKGNFPGRFSGRQFSNSRSEMNVSTLELGDSALYLCASSFRGETQYFGPGTRLLVL.

In its sample, this clone was seen once. V and J are TRBV19 and TRBJ2-2; the D gene is possibly TRBD1 (5 bases). This CDR3 spans 14 amino acids. V lost 0 bases and J lost 7, with 9 bases in between. Germline CDR1 is LNHDA and CDR2 is SQIVND (reference sequence). DNA for the CDR3: TGTGCCAGTAGTATAGATAGGGGTAGCGGGGAGCTGTTTTTT. Translation gives CASSIDRGSGELFF.

The chain uses TRBV7-9 and TRBJ1-1, with D possibly matching TRBD1 (5 bases). The CDR3 sequence is 14 residues long. The V and J ends lost 7 bases and 1 base respectively, with 13 bases between them. CDR1 SEHNR and CDR2 FQNEAQ come from the germline V gene (reference sequence). In DNA, the CDR3 is TGTGCCAGCAAAGGCGCAGGGCCGAACACTGAAGCTTTCTTT. Amino acid sequence: CASKGAGPNTEAFF.

This chain connects TRBV5-4 to TRBJ2-1; D gene uncertain. Trimming pared 0 bases from V and 8 bases from J, leaving 3 bases between. From germline, CDR1 is SGHNT and CDR2 YYREEE (reference sequence). CDR3 length: 11 residues. CDR3 loop: CASSLEDEQFF. CDR3 DNA sequence: TGTGCCAGCAGCTTGGAAGATGAGCAGTTCTTC.

The CDR3 sequence is CASSPSGTSGTGELFF. The CDR3 DNA reads TGTGCCAGCAGCCCCTCCGGGACTAGCGGTACCGGGGAGCTGTTTTTT. The chain employs TRBV4-2 and TRBJ2-2; 11 bases are shared with TRBD2. CDR3 length: 16 amino acids. Per the germline V gene, CDR1 is LGHNA and CDR2 is YNFKEQ. V was clipped by 4 bases and J by 5 bases; unmatched bases: 6.

V is TRBV6-5 and J is TRBJ1-4, with D perhaps matching TRBD1 (5 bases). V was shortened by 4 bases and J by 0 bases, with 12 bases between the two germline ends. The V gene's germline CDR1 is MNHEY and CDR2 SVGAGI. The CDR3 length is 16 residues. In nucleotides, the CDR3 is TGTGCCAGCAGTTCAAGGGGCTTAGCAACTAATGAAAAACTGTTTTTT. This gives the protein CASSSRGLATNEKLFF.

V and J are TRBV3-1 (or the pseudogene TRBV3-2) and TRBJ2-2, with 11 nucleotides matching TRBD2. J lost 8 bases, V lost 5 bases, and 10 bases had no gene match. This CDR3 has 16 amino acids. Germline CDR1 LGHDT, CDR2 YNNKEL (reference sequence). The CDR3 protein is CASSATSGVLGGELFF. The CDR3 DNA follows: TGTGCCAGCAGCGCGACTAGCGGGGTTCTGGGAGGGGAGCTGTTTTTT.

V is TRBV2 and J is TRBJ2-5, with 9 bases aligning to TRBD1. Looked up from germline, CDR1 is SNHLY and CDR2 is FYNNEI. This CDR3 has 11 amino acids. The CDR3: CGGQGEETQYF. CDR3 DNA: TGTGGGGGACAGGGCGAGGAGACCCAGTACTTC.